What follows is one T cell receptor beta chain and its context. At the DNA level, this CDR3 is encoded by other sequences in the same sample as well. The data stem from a study of T cell changes during pregnancy in multiple sclerosis. Profiling relied on immunoSEQ multiplex PCR, and the TCRdb table lists in-frame clones only, not all of them. The sample contains about 93,000 clones, 80% to 95% of which appear only once. Germline lookup yields CDR1 KGHSH and CDR2 LQKENI. This CDR3 comprises 13 residues. Trimming removed 0 bases at V and 2 bases at J, with 5 bases between. This sequence originates from a female donor with multiple sclerosis, enrolled in a pregnancy study. Sequenced here: peripheral blood, sampled after pregnancy. This chain joins TRBV18 and TRBJ2-7; D not resolved. CDR3 sequence: CASSPPGAYEQYF. DNA of the CDR3: TGTGCCAGCTCACCACCGGGCGCCTACGAGCAGTACTTC.